This TCR beta chain was sequenced in a study of post-analysis software for immune sequencing data. Study-level background: Progressive-relapsing, secondary progressive and relapsing-remitting multiple sclerosis were among the disease courses included.

This CDR3 is 16 amino acids long. Germline loops: CDR1 SEHNR, CDR2 FQNEAQ (reference sequence). V was clipped by 1 base and J by 3 bases; unmatched bases: 6. Of note for this clonotype: Its antigen is unknown.

Study-level results: F-measure co-clustering was strong for batch-matched samples. Normalized Chao1 diversity was significantly reduced in patients versus controls. Roughly 5 TRBV segments (TRBV5-6, TRBV5-1 and TRBV20-1 among them) occurred more frequently in patients than in controls.

The authors incorporated unique molecular identifiers into the TCR beta cDNA libraries. Approximately 450,000 cDNA molecules were recovered from an input of about 1 to 10 million T cells. MiXCR, applied by TCRdb to the PCR reads, yields one record per CDR3 protein. In the table there are 450,000 or so distinct CDR3 sequences, approximately 46% of which are singletons. Input material: blood. The rearrangement joins TRBV7-9 to TRBJ2-7; 10 bases are a match to TRBD1. The sequence derives from a girl aged 5-17 years with multiple sclerosis. This CDR3 is CASSLGGTGEYYEQYF. CDR3 nucleotides: TGTGCCAGCAGCTTAGGTGGGACAGGGGAGTACTACGAGCAGTACTTC.